This T cell receptor beta chain was documented in a study of early T cells in non-severe SARS-CoV-2 infection (dated by TCRdb to about 2021). Looking at the study overall: TCR sequencing used bulk RNA from unsorted whole blood, so alpha and beta chains could not be paired.

Beyond this particular receptor, the publication reports: VDJdb matching was skewed toward anti-spike CD8 responses, so virus-specific expansions were likely underestimated and private and CD4 specificities were missed.

Set within a cohort of healthcare workers in London, UK, this nested case-control study involved weekly PCR testing of nasopharyngeal swabs along with blood sampling. Healthcare workers were recruited during the week of the UK lockdown, between 23 and 31 March 2020, and followed weekly for up to about 15 weeks. This clonotype came up once. Its antigen specificity is not known. Per-nucleotide qualities are absent, and no much larger clonotype sits a single base away. Single-read evidence is weak. Taken from cysteine to phenylalanine, the CDR3 has 13 residues. The CDR3 DNA has 39 bases and is translated from base 1. The germline V gene sets CDR1 to MNHEY and CDR2 to SVGAGI. V is pared back by 3 bases and J by 4 bases, with 7 bases lying between the germline termini. The library was obtained by 5' RACE. The instrument given in TCRdb is NextSeq 500. Unique molecular identifiers were attached to individual cDNA molecules in the TCR library protocol so that sequencing error and PCR bias could be corrected. TCR alpha and beta chains were both sequenced, and the abundances of alpha and beta sequences in each sample were closely correlated with each other. Regarding the original processing steps: Decombinator V4 was used to annotate the V gene, J gene and CDR3 of the TCR sequences. TCRs were defined as expanded if a significant change between any two time points was detected under a Poisson model with p below 0.0001. Abundances of TCRs were expressed as counts per million after normalisation to the total number of TCRs sequenced in each sample. MAIT TCRs were defined by TRAV1-2 paired with TRAJ12, TRAJ20 or TRAJ33, and iNKT TCRs by TRAV10 paired with TRAJ18. VDJdb, accessed 1 November 2021, was searched for CMV, EBV and SARS-CoV-2 annotated TCRs, excluding TCRs annotated for multiple antigens. TCRdb's own reprocessing of the public reads used fastp at Q25 and MiXCR and kept productive beta chains. Rows matching on CDR3 protein sequence are summarized as one entry with the most common DNA and genes. The V and J calls here are based on TCRdb, not the publication. The sample table shows about 56,000 distinct CDR3 sequences, and roughly 15% are seen once. Together, the top ten hold over 4% of the sample.

Sequenced material: whole blood, taken at baseline. The sequence is built from TRBV6-5 and TRBJ2-1; the D segment cannot be called with confidence. This TCR came from an adult who was a healthcare worker with PCR-confirmed SARS-CoV-2 infection or an uninfected control (not recorded which). The CDR3 in this case is CASSYSRYNEQFF. The DNA reads TGTGCCAGCAGTTATTCCCGGTACAATGAGCAGTTCTTC.